Shown below are 17 T cell receptor beta chains from a single sample sequenced in a study of blood T cell repertoires in COVID-19. The data were produced by immunoSEQ multiplex PCR, yet TCRdb's version contains in-frame clones alone and is incomplete. The sample gives around 64,000 clones, around 88% of which show up once; around 20% is in the top ten. Sequences were obtained from peripheral blood. These receptors were collected from a woman over 75 with acute or convalescent COVID-19.

For the CDR3, the DNA is TGTGCCAGCAGTTCTTATCTTCTAAGGGGGTCCTATGGCTACACCTTC. As protein: CASSSYLLRGSYGYTF. The V call is TRBV27, the J call TRBJ1-2; D may be TRBD1 (6 bases). The germline V and J ends were trimmed by 4 bases and 4 bases, with 19 bases remaining between them. The CDR3 length is 16 residues. Germline lookup yields CDR1 MNHEY and CDR2 SMNVEV (reference sequence).

This sequence joins TRBV4-2 and TRBJ1-5, with D possibly matching TRBD1 (5 bases). Germline CDR1 reads LGHNA; CDR2 reads YNFKEQ. CDR3 length: 16 residues. V lost 0 bases and J 2 bases, leaving 11 bases between the germline ends. The CDR3 region has the DNA TGTGCCAGCAGCCAAGATGTAGGGGCGGGCAATCAGCCCCAGCATTTT. Translation: CASSQDVGAGNQPQHF.

The CDR3 sequence: CASSGGQGAGNTIYF. The CDR3 region has the DNA TGTGCCAGCAGTGGTGGACAGGGAGCTGGAAACACCATATATTTT. This chain links TRBV6-6 with TRBJ1-3, with 8 bases matching TRBD1. The germline V gene encodes CDR1 MNHNY and CDR2 SVGAGI (reference sequence). The length of the CDR3 is 15 residues. V was clipped by 5 bases and J by 2 bases; unmatched bases: 5.

The chain employs TRBV4-3 and TRBJ2-7; TRBD1 matches at 7 bases. There are 16 residues in the CDR3. Germline V gene data show CDR1 as LGHNA and CDR2 as YSLEER. Trimming cost V 0 bases and J 1 base; bases outside gene matches: 6. The CDR3 DNA reads TGCGCCAGCAGCCAAGATTGGGGGACAGTATCCTACGAGCAGTACTTC. This sequence encodes CASSQDWGTVSYEQYF.

This clone came up a few times. V is TRBV6-6 and J is TRBJ2-1; 8 bases line up with TRBD1. V lost 7 bases to trimming and J lost 6 bases; unmatched junction nucleotides: 11. The CDR3 length is 15 residues. Germline values: CDR1 MNHNY, CDR2 SVGAGI (reference sequence). The CDR3 DNA sequence: TGTGCCAGCACTGCGCCCGACAGGGGATTCAATGAGCAGTTCTTC. Amino acid sequence: CASTAPDRGFNEQFF.

The chain employs TRBV19 and TRBJ2-5; unclear D gene. This CDR3 has 13 residues. Germline assignment: CDR1 LNHDA and CDR2 SQIVND (reference sequence). V was pared by 2 bases and J by 2 bases, with 6 bases between. Written as DNA, the CDR3 is TGTGCCAGTAGTATACAGGCGCAAGAGACCCAGTACTTC. Protein: CASSIQAQETQYF.

V and J are TRBV28 and TRBJ1-2; 8 positions match TRBD1. Germline V gene sequence: CDR1 MDHEN, CDR2 SYDVKM. CDR3 size: 13 residues. Losses at the gene ends were 5 bases for V and 8 bases for J; bases not matched to a gene: 7. This CDR3 reads CASSLDRVRGYTF. The DNA for the CDR3 is TGTGCCAGCAGTCTGGACAGGGTGCGGGGCTACACCTTC.

This clone was observed a single time. The CDR3 spells CASSEPRSSTDTQYF. In nucleotides, the CDR3 is TGTGCCAGCAGTGAACCCAGGTCTAGCACAGATACGCAGTATTTT. The chain is built from TRBV6-1 and TRBJ2-3, with D uncertain. Germline V gene data show CDR1 as MNHNS and CDR2 as SASEGT. The CDR3 extends over 15 amino acids. V was cut by 2 bases and J by 0 bases, with 9 bases left in between.

The rearrangement uses TRBV2 and TRBJ1-6; D not resolved. Germline CDR1 reads SNHLY; CDR2 reads FYNNEI. The length of the CDR3 is 15 residues. V lost 6 bases, J lost 0 bases, and 9 bases lay in between. CDR3 in amino acids: CASRQQSSYNSPLHF. The CDR3 bases are TGTGCCAGCAGGCAACAGAGCTCCTATAATTCACCCCTCCACTTT.

The CDR3 nucleotides read TGTGCCATCAGACCGGGACAGAACTATGGCTACACCTTC. This translates into CAIRPGQNYGYTF. V is TRBV10-3 and J is TRBJ1-2; 7 bases are shared with TRBD1. CDR1 is ENHRY and CDR2 is SYGVKD in the germline V gene. There are 13 residues in the CDR3. J lost 2 bases, V lost 6 bases, and 3 bases had no gene match.

The chain recombines TRBV28 with TRBJ2-7; D is unclear. This CDR3 region has 15 residues. The germline gives CDR1 MDHEN, CDR2 SYDVKM. Between the trimmed V and J ends, which lost 2 bases and 0 bases, there was a span of 11 bases. CDR3 in amino acids: CASSLEALSSYEQYF. The CDR3 nucleotides are TGTGCCAGCAGTTTAGAGGCCCTAAGCTCCTACGAGCAGTACTTC.

The gene calls are TRBV28 and TRBJ2-3; tentative D call: TRBD2 (6 bases). Trimming took off 1 base at V and 4 bases at J, with 12 bases between the two ends. Germline CDR1 and CDR2: MDHEN and SYDVKM. This CDR3 is 15 amino acids long. CDR3 sequence: CASSLLGGVADTQYF. The CDR3 region has the DNA TGTGCCAGCAGTTTATTGGGGGGTGTTGCAGATACGCAGTATTTT. Variable domain in full (rest from reference TRBV28 and TRBJ2-3): DVKVTQSSRYLVKRTGEKVFLECVQDMDHENMFWYRQDPGLGLRLIYFSYDVKMKEKGDIPEGYSVSREKKERFSLILESASTNQTSMYLCASSLLGGVADTQYFGPGTRLTVL.

The CDR3 here is CASGSGTSGGAFYEQYF. The CDR3, as DNA: TGTGCCAGCGGATCCGGGACTAGCGGGGGGGCCTTCTACGAGCAGTACTTC. The chain links TRBV28 to TRBJ2-7; 16 nucleotides match TRBD2. The CDR3 loop spans 17 amino acids. V dropped 8 bases and J dropped 3; count of bases not matched to a gene: 10. In germline, CDR1 is MDHEN, CDR2 SYDVKM.

This clone was recorded only once. The rearrangement links TRBV21-1 to TRBJ2-5; the D call TRBD2 from the table was never checked on the DNA. TRBV21-1 is annotated as a pseudogene. The CDR3 runs to 19 residues. The CDR3 is CASSPHRGLAGDNKETQYF. For the CDR3, the DNA is TGTGCCAGCAGCCCCCATCGCGGACTAGCGGGGGACAATAAAGAGACCCAGTACTTC.

The DNA for the CDR3 is TGTGCCAGCAGTCTTTCAGGGGCCTGGGCCACTGAAGCTTTCTTT. Encoded protein: CASSLSGAWATEAFF. This chain joins TRBV28 and TRBJ1-1; a weak D match, TRBD1 (6 bases). The CDR3 has 15 amino acids. The germline V and J ends were trimmed by 5 bases and 4 bases, with 17 bases remaining between them. Germline values: CDR1 MDHEN, CDR2 SYDVKM.

J is TRBJ1-4 and V is TRBV30; D gene uncertain. CDR3 size: 11 residues. Deletions cut 2 bases from V and 17 bases from J, with 15 bases between. Germline V gives CDR1 GTSNPN, CDR2 SVGIG (reference sequence). The DNA of the CDR3 is TGTGCCTGGAGTACCGGAGCAAAAAGATTTTTT. Its translation is CAWSTGAKRFF.

This chain connects TRBV27 to TRBJ2-5; 12 nucleotides match TRBD2. Unmatched junction bases numbered 5, after V lost 4 bases and J lost 5 bases. The CDR3 sequence is 15 residues long. CDR1 and CDR2 from the germline V gene are MNHEY and SMNVEV (reference sequence). The CDR3 sequence: CASSSYLAGGETQYF. DNA for the CDR3: TGTGCCAGCAGTTCTTATCTAGCGGGAGGGGAGACCCAGTACTTC.